This note documents a single TCR beta chain sequence. These data originate in a study of STAT5B mutations in CD4+ large granular lymphocyte leukemia. Whole-study context: Among healthy donors, a particular HLA allele went with more CDR3 'QG' motifs.

Per the germline V gene, CDR1 is GTSNPN and CDR2 is SVGIG (reference sequence). V dropped 0 bases and J dropped 0 bases, with 17 bases sitting between them. The CDR3 covers 17 residues. Sequencing was at survey level. The repertoire was sequenced with immunoSEQ multiplex PCR; TCRdb's copy has only in-frame clones and lacks some. The sample shows about 32,000 clones, 78% of them seen only once. The clonotype was recovered from a human donor in good health. Sequences were obtained from CD4+ T cells from blood buffy coats. This chain links TRBV30 with TRBJ1-1; D unclear. CDR3 sequence: CAWSVGRTTPLNTEAFF. The CDR3 DNA follows: TGTGCCTGGAGTGTCGGCAGGACTACGCCTCTGAACACTGAAGCTTTCTTT.